This T cell receptor beta chain was sequenced in a study of blood T cell repertoires in COVID-19. Whole-study context: COVID-19 samples collected from the United States, Italy and Spain covered acute and convalescent phases.

The table came from immunoSEQ multiplex PCR; TCRdb's copy has only in-frame clones and leaves some out. Among over 100,000 clones listed, about nine tenths were seen once. With 5 bases clipped from V and 0 bases from J, the junction kept 9 bases outside the gene matches. The CDR3 extends over 16 amino acids. Germline V gives CDR1 SGHAT, CDR2 FQNNGV. The V gene is TRBV11-2, the J gene TRBJ1-1, with 7 bases matching TRBD1. This clonotype was sampled from a man aged 40-49 years with acute or convalescent COVID-19. The sample was peripheral blood. The CDR3 loop is CASSRTGAVMNTEAFF. The CDR3 DNA reads as TGTGCCAGCAGCCGCACAGGGGCTGTCATGAACACTGAAGCTTTCTTT.